The next 25 T cell receptor beta chains were all read from a single sample in a study of T cell changes during pregnancy in multiple sclerosis. Generated by immunoSEQ multiplex PCR, the TCRdb table keeps only in-frame clones and is missing some. The repertoire holds about 22,000 clones, with roughly nine tenths as singletons. Source: CD4+ T cells from peripheral blood mononuclear cells, taken after pregnancy. These TCRs come from a female donor in good health, enrolled as a control in a pregnancy study.

J is TRBJ2-5 and V is TRBV20-1; D is undetermined. The CDR3 consists of 11 residues. Deletions cut 6 bases from V and 1 base from J, with 6 bases between. The germline gives CDR1 DFQATT, CDR2 SNEGSKA (reference sequence). The CDR3 sequence is CSATAQETQYF. CDR3 in DNA: TGCAGTGCAACAGCCCAAGAGACCCAGTACTTC.

This chain joins TRBV5-1 and TRBJ2-3; D is ambiguous. V lost 0 bases, J lost 0 bases, and 8 bases lay in between. CDR1 and CDR2 (germline): SGHRS, YFSETQ. This CDR3 is 15 amino acids long. The chain's CDR3 is CASSLGATSTDTQYF. The CDR3 bases are TGCGCCAGCAGCTTGGGGGCAACTAGCACAGATACGCAGTATTTT.

This rearrangement joins TRBV2 to TRBJ1-5, with 7 bases that match TRBD1. Germline lookup yields CDR1 SNHLY and CDR2 FYNNEI. CDR3 length equals 15 residues. The V gene end was trimmed by 3 bases and the J gene end by 1 base; junction bases not matched to a gene: 3. CDR3 bases: TGTGCCAGCAGTGATATGGGACAGAGCAATCAGCCCCAGCATTTT. Encoded protein: CASSDMGQSNQPQHF.

The gene calls are TRBV27 and TRBJ1-1; 8 bases line up with TRBD1. The V segment lost 3 bases and the J segment 4 bases; nucleotides outside the gene matches: 7. The germline gives CDR1 MNHEY, CDR2 SMNVEV (reference sequence). The CDR3 consists of 15 residues. CDR3 DNA: TGTGCCAGCAGTTTCCGACAGGGGAAGGGCACTGAAGCTTTCTTT. Its protein product is CASSFRQGKGTEAFF.

The rearrangement joins TRBV27 to TRBJ2-7, with 12 bases aligning to TRBD2. Germline lookup yields CDR1 MNHEY and CDR2 SMNVEV (reference sequence). This CDR3 has 14 amino acids. J was trimmed by 2 bases and V by 5 bases; bases with no gene match: 1. Here the CDR3 reads CASSGTSGPYEQYF. The CDR3, as DNA: TGTGCCAGCAGTGGGACTAGCGGGCCCTACGAGCAGTACTTC.

This chain joins TRBV6-5 and TRBJ2-3; 12 positions agree with TRBD2. The germline CDR1 and CDR2 sequences are MNHEY and SVGAGI. The CDR3 sequence is 15 residues long. With V trimmed by 2 bases and J by 5 bases, 2 bases remained unmatched. The CDR3 protein is CASSYKGLAGDTQYF. CDR3 DNA sequence: TGTGCCAGCAGTTACAAGGGACTAGCGGGAGATACGCAGTATTTT.

The chain combines TRBV10-3 with TRBJ2-1; 10 bases match TRBD1. J lost 5 bases, V lost 0 bases, and 4 bases had no gene match. The germline V gene encodes CDR1 ENHRY and CDR2 SYGVKD. The CDR3 runs to 16 residues. This chain's CDR3 is CAISESWTGGDNEQFF. CDR3 bases: TGTGCCATCAGTGAGTCGTGGACAGGGGGTGACAATGAGCAGTTCTTC.

The chain recombines TRBV5-1 with TRBJ2-7, with TRBD1 identical over 9 bases. The CDR3 is 17 amino acids. The germline V gene encodes CDR1 SGHRS and CDR2 YFSETQ. The junction had 7 bases not matched to a gene; V was cut back by 0 bases and J by 0 bases. CDR3 in amino acids: CASSLDPPGQGSYEQYF. The CDR3, as DNA: TGCGCCAGCAGCTTGGACCCTCCGGGACAGGGCTCCTACGAGCAGTACTTC. The complete variable domain, with remaining parts taken from reference TRBV5-1 and TRBJ2-7, reads KAGVTQTPRYLIKTRGQQVTLSCSPISGHRSVSWYQQTPGQGLQFLFEYFSETQRNKGNFPGRFSGRQFSNSRSEMNVSTLELGDSALYLCASSLDPPGQGSYEQYFGPGTRLTVT.

This chain uses TRBV18 with TRBJ2-1; D unresolved. Deletions cut 8 bases from V and 7 bases from J, with 15 bases between. The CDR3 consists of 13 residues. Germline V gene lookup returns CDR1 KGHSH and CDR2 LQKENI. The CDR3 nucleotides are TGTGCCAGCCGGTCCCCCCTCGGGAATGAGCAGTTCTTC. Amino acid sequence: CASRSPLGNEQFF. Drawing the rest from reference TRBV18 and TRBJ2-1, the complete variable domain is NAGVMQNPRHLVRRRGQEARLRCSPMKGHSHVYWYRQLPEEGLKFMVYLQKENIIDESGMPKERFSAEFPKEGPSILRIQQVVRGDSAAYFCASRSPLGNEQFFGPGTRLTVL.

J is TRBJ2-7 and V is TRBV2; D not resolved. This CDR3 contains 11 residues. With 10 bases removed from V and 3 bases from J, the gap between germline ends came to 10 bases. Germline values: CDR1 SNHLY, CDR2 FYNNEI. DNA of the CDR3: TGTGCCACCGGGTCCGGCTACGAGCAGTACTTC. Its translation is CATGSGYEQYF.

DNA for the CDR3: TGTGCCAGCAGCCCGCTGTTGAGGATCAGGGGCCCCAATTCACCCCTCCACTTT. Translated, it gives CASSPLLRIRGPNSPLHF. The chain has TRBV7-4 and TRBJ1-6; the D gene is possibly TRBD1 (6 bases). Trimming left V 5 bases short and J 7 bases short, with 24 bases between. The germline V gene encodes CDR1 SGHVT and CDR2 SQSDAQ. The CDR3 totals 18 residues.

The J gene is TRBJ2-1, the V gene TRBV7-2, with D possibly TRBD2 on 6 matching bases. The CDR3 spans 13 residues. CDR1 SGHTA and CDR2 FQGNSA come from the germline V gene. Between the trimmed V and J ends, which lost 7 bases and 5 bases, there was a span of 12 bases. This CDR3 reads CASTTGLNNEQFF. The CDR3 nucleotides are TGTGCCAGCACCACTGGACTAAACAATGAGCAGTTCTTC.

V usage is TRBV7-2 and J usage is TRBJ1-3, with a tentative D call TRBD1 (5 bases). This CDR3 region has 13 residues. V was clipped by 4 bases and J by 4 bases, with 8 bases between them. Germline-derived CDR1 and CDR2 are SGHTA and FQGNSA. The CDR3 DNA reads TGTGCCAGCAGCTCAGGGCTCGGAAACACCATATATTTT. Translated, it gives CASSSGLGNTIYF.

The chain employs TRBV4-1 and TRBJ1-3; D perhaps matches TRBD1 (6 bases). Trimming left V 4 bases short and J 0 bases short, with 16 bases between. Germline CDR1 is MGHRA and CDR2 is YSYEKL. This CDR3 is built from 17 residues. The CDR3 region has the DNA TGCGCCAGCAGCCGCGTGGGTGACAGGCCCTCTGGAAACACCATATATTTT. It encodes CASSRVGDRPSGNTIYF.

V gene TRBV10-3 combines with J gene TRBJ2-7, with 9 positions matching TRBD2. The V gene end was trimmed by 6 bases and the J gene end by 3 bases; junction bases not matched to a gene: 9. This CDR3 comprises 15 residues. Germline-derived CDR1 and CDR2 are ENHRY and SYGVKD. Here the CDR3 reads CAIRSSGTILYEQYF. CDR3 DNA sequence: TGTGCCATCAGATCTAGCGGGACGATCCTCTACGAGCAGTACTTC.

This clone showed up just a few times. The J gene is TRBJ2-2, the V gene TRBV6-1, with D possibly TRBD2 on 5 matching bases. V was clipped by 7 bases and J by 8 bases, with 5 bases between them. The germline V gene has CDR1 MNHNS and CDR2 SASEGT. The CDR3 runs 10 residues. Written as DNA, the CDR3 is TGTGCCAGCACGGGGGGGGAGCTGTTTTTT. Its protein is CASTGGELFF.

The chain combines TRBV6-5 with TRBJ2-7, with D perhaps matching TRBD1 (6 bases). Trimming took 0 bases from V and 0 from J, leaving 12 bases between them. The germline V gene has CDR1 MNHEY and CDR2 SVGAGI. This CDR3 spans 16 amino acids. The CDR3 sequence is CASSYSRQGSSYEQYF. The CDR3 DNA reads as TGTGCCAGCAGTTACTCGCGGCAGGGGAGCTCCTACGAGCAGTACTTC.

The rearrangement uses TRBV19 and TRBJ1-5, with 7 nucleotides matching TRBD1. Germline V gene data show CDR1 as LNHDA and CDR2 as SQIVND (reference sequence). The CDR3 covers 15 residues. V dropped 7 bases and J dropped 5; count of bases not matched to a gene: 11. The chain's CDR3 is CASTYGGGQDQPQHF. CDR3 nucleotides: TGTGCCAGTACCTATGGAGGGGGCCAGGATCAGCCCCAGCATTTT.

The chain employs TRBV4-3 and TRBJ2-7; D is possibly TRBD1 (5 bases). V lost 0 bases to trimming and J lost 10 bases, with 13 bases between them. The CDR3 extends over 13 amino acids. CDR1 and CDR2 (germline): LGHNA, YSLEER. Here the CDR3 reads CASSQEGWGDQYF. As DNA, the CDR3 is TGCGCCAGCAGCCAAGAAGGTTGGGGCGACCAGTACTTC.

CDR3 residues: CASSERGGNEKLFF. As DNA, the CDR3 is TGTGCCAGCAGTGAGAGGGGAGGGAATGAAAAACTGTTTTTT. The chain recombines TRBV2 with TRBJ1-4, with D possibly TRBD1 on 5 matching bases. The CDR3 covers 14 residues. V lost 3 bases, J lost 5 bases, and 10 bases lay in between. The germline V gene has CDR1 SNHLY and CDR2 FYNNEI. Full variable domain (outside the CDR3, taken from reference TRBV2 and TRBJ1-4): EPEVTQTPSHQVTQMGQEVILRCVPISNHLYFYWYRQILGQKVEFLVSFYNNEISEKSEIFDDQFSVERPDGSNFTLKIRSTKLEDSAMYFCASSERGGNEKLFFGSGTQLSVL.

This clone was seen once. The genes are TRBV27 and TRBJ2-1, with 7 nucleotides matching TRBD2. Germline CDR1 is MNHEY and CDR2 is SMNVEV (reference sequence). The CDR3 covers 18 residues. V lost 3 bases and J lost 3; bases outside the gene matches: 14. The CDR3 here is CASSFLSSGNHNYNEQFF. In DNA, the CDR3 is TGTGCCAGCAGTTTCTTGTCTAGCGGAAATCATAACTACAATGAGCAGTTCTTC.

This clone has just a few counts. The rearrangement joins TRBV5-1 to TRBJ2-3; 8 positions match TRBD2. Germline CDR1 SGHRS, CDR2 YFSETQ. The CDR3 contains 17 residues. The J segment lost 6 bases and the V segment lost 0 bases, leaving 12 bases of the junction unmatched. In DNA, the CDR3 is TGCGCCAGCAGCTTGGCCGAGCCGGGAGGGCCCGGCGATACGCAGTATTTT. It yields the protein CASSLAEPGGPGDTQYF.

The rearrangement joins TRBV7-9 to TRBJ2-7, with D unresolved. From germline, CDR1 is SEHNR and CDR2 FQNEAQ (reference sequence). Trimming removed 4 bases at V and 0 bases at J, with 10 bases between. The CDR3 covers 14 residues. The chain's CDR3 is CASSYYTDSYEQYF. DNA for the CDR3: TGTGCCAGCAGCTACTATACGGACTCCTACGAGCAGTACTTC.

The rearrangement joins TRBV5-6 to TRBJ2-7; perhaps TRBD2 as D (5 bases). In germline, CDR1 is SGHDT, CDR2 YYEEEE. The CDR3 consists of 15 residues. The germline V and J ends were trimmed by 4 bases and 7 bases, with 21 bases remaining between them. The CDR3 DNA reads as TGTGCCAGCAGCCCGGCACGGGGTCGTTTTGGTGAGCAGTACTTC. Amino acid sequence: CASSPARGRFGEQYF. Using reference TRBV5-6 and TRBJ2-7 for the parts outside the CDR3, the full variable domain is DAGVTQSPTHLIKTRGQQVTLRCSPKSGHDTVSWYQQALGQGPQFIFQYYEEEERQRGNFPDRFSGHQFPNYSSELNVNALLLGDSALYLCASSPARGRFGEQYFGPGTRLTVT.

The chain's CDR3 is CASSFSPGLGIYEQYF. Written as DNA, the CDR3 is TGTGCCAGCAGTTTCTCGCCGGGACTAGGAATCTACGAGCAGTACTTC. V gene TRBV27 combines with J gene TRBJ2-7; 8 nucleotides align to TRBD2. The CDR3 is 16 residues long. CDR1 and CDR2 (germline): MNHEY, SMNVEV (reference sequence). V lost 3 bases and J lost 3; bases outside the gene matches: 10.